One and the same sample provided the 27 T cell receptor beta chains below, sequenced in a study of identical twins. TCRdb re-called the 5' RACE reads with MiXCR, one entry per CDR3 protein. This sample has 350,000 or so distinct CDR3 sequences; around an eighth occur once, and the top ten carry roughly 7%. The same data also went into a second study, on yellow fever vaccine responses in identical twins.

Sequencing used CD8+ T cells sorted from blood. Receptors originate from a woman under 30 in good health.

The V gene is TRBV20-1, the J gene TRBJ2-1; 10 nucleotides match TRBD2. This CDR3 is 14 amino acids long. The germline V gene encodes CDR1 DFQATT and CDR2 SNEGSKA (reference sequence). J gave up 2 bases and V 6 bases, and 4 bases lay outside the gene matches. The CDR3 sequence: CSASGLAAYNEQFF. The CDR3 nucleotides read TGCAGTGCCAGCGGACTAGCGGCCTACAATGAGCAGTTCTTC.

The V and J genes are TRBV28 and TRBJ2-5; 10 bases agree with TRBD2. The CDR3 is 16 residues long. Germline CDR1 and CDR2: MDHEN and SYDVKM. The trim removed 6 bases at V and 2 bases at J, leaving 9 bases unmatched. CDR3 in amino acids: CASSPVGTSDQETQYF. In DNA form, the CDR3 reads TGTGCCAGCAGCCCCGTCGGGACTAGCGATCAAGAGACCCAGTACTTC.

This clonotype was observed a handful of times. This chain uses TRBV7-9 with TRBJ2-1; D might be TRBD1 (6 bases). Germline V gene lookup returns CDR1 SEHNR and CDR2 FQNEAQ (reference sequence). The V end lost 3 bases, the J end lost 13 bases, and 28 bases lay between the germline ends. CDR3 length: 17 amino acids. The CDR3 sequence is CASSFRDTDSRKRTQFF. The CDR3 bases are TGTGCCAGCAGCTTCCGGGACACGGACTCCCGCAAGCGAACCCAGTTCTTC.

This clonotype has more than one count but fewer than ten. The rearrangement links TRBV28 to TRBJ2-7, with a tentative D call TRBD2 (6 bases). From germline, CDR1 is MDHEN and CDR2 SYDVKM. The CDR3 runs to 12 residues. Trimming took off 6 bases at V and 3 bases at J, with 9 bases between the two ends. The DNA of the CDR3 is TGTGCCAGCAGGCGGGACGGCTACGAGCAGTACTTC. The encoded protein is CASRRDGYEQYF.

This clonotype was seen more than once but under ten times. V gene TRBV27 combines with J gene TRBJ2-3, with D possibly TRBD2 on 5 matching bases. The germline V gene has CDR1 MNHEY and CDR2 SMNVEV (reference sequence). This CDR3 has 14 amino acids. V lost 3 bases and J 3 bases, leaving 10 bases between the germline ends. The CDR3 sequence: CASSFVRATDTQYF. The CDR3 DNA reads TGTGCCAGCAGTTTCGTGAGGGCGACAGATACGCAGTATTTT.

The table lists this clonotype with a few counts. The V call is TRBV20-1, the J call TRBJ2-1; 11 bases agree with TRBD2. The germline gives CDR1 DFQATT, CDR2 SNEGSKA (reference sequence). J gave up 10 bases and V 0 bases, and 8 bases lay outside the gene matches. The CDR3 length is 15 residues. The CDR3 sequence is CSARDLLLAGDEQFF. CDR3 DNA: TGCAGTGCTAGAGATCTTTTACTAGCGGGGGACGAGCAGTTCTTC.

This clonotype was picked up a small number of times. The chain joins TRBV6-4 to TRBJ2-7; TRBD1 might be the D (5 bases). Trimming left V 0 bases short and J 0 bases short, with 18 bases between. The CDR3 has 18 residues. Germline V lookup: CDR1 MRHNA, CDR2 SNTAGT. This CDR3 reads CASSDSRSPGASSYEQYV. DNA for the CDR3: TGTGCCAGCAGTGACTCGAGGTCCCCTGGGGCTAGCTCCTACGAGCAGTACGTC.

This clonotype has at least ten counts. A junction end diverges from the germline sequence, so it may reflect a read error. V is TRBV4-1 and J is TRBJ2-1; D not resolved. There are 14 residues in the CDR3. Germline CDR1 reads MGHRA; CDR2 reads YSYEKL. The CDR3: CASSQDFSYNEQFF. The CDR3 nucleotides are TGTGCCAGCAGCCAAGACTTCTCCTACAATGAGCAGTTCTTC.

This clonotype was seen more than once but under ten times. This chain connects TRBV24-1 to TRBJ1-1; tentatively, D is TRBD1 (6 bases). The V end was cut by 7 bases, the J end by 3 bases, with 11 bases between. CDR1 is KGHDR and CDR2 is SFDVKD in the germline V gene. This CDR3 contains 13 residues. In DNA form, the CDR3 reads TGTGCCACCAGCCCGGGGGCGGACACTGAAGCTTTCTTT. As protein: CATSPGADTEAFF.

The V call is TRBV9, the J call TRBJ2-6; 7 nucleotides align to TRBD1. This CDR3 contains 19 residues. Germline values: CDR1 SGDLS, CDR2 YYNGEE. Trimming took 0 bases from V and 0 from J; bases not matched to a gene: 9. For the CDR3, the DNA is TGTGCCAGCAGCGTAGGTGACAGGGCGCAATTCTCTGGGGCCAACGTCCTGACTTTC. Amino acids: CASSVGDRAQFSGANVLTF.

The chain links TRBV6-6 to TRBJ1-1, with D perhaps matching TRBD1 (6 bases). There are 13 residues in the CDR3. In germline, CDR1 is MNHNY, CDR2 SVGAGI (reference sequence). Trimming removed 5 bases at V and 2 bases at J, with 9 bases between. The CDR3 nucleotides are TGTGCCAGCAGTACAGGGTCCAACACTGAAGCTTTCTTT. Translation gives CASSTGSNTEAFF.

V and J are TRBV7-6 and TRBJ2-7; a possible D gene is TRBD2 (5 bases). V was cut by 2 bases and J by 5 bases, with 13 bases left in between. The V gene's germline CDR1 is SGHVS and CDR2 FNYEAQ. The CDR3 covers 14 residues. The CDR3 spells CASSLRTSGNEQYF. The DNA for the CDR3 is TGTGCCAGCAGCTTAAGGACTTCGGGGAACGAGCAGTACTTC.

In its sample, this clonotype was seen a few times. This sequence joins TRBV20-1 and TRBJ2-3, with 7 bases identical to TRBD2. V was clipped by 3 bases and J by 5 bases; unmatched bases: 14. This CDR3 is built from 16 residues. Germline loops: CDR1 DFQATT, CDR2 SNEGSKA (reference sequence). CDR3 sequence reads: CSASLGGREKGDTQYF. For the CDR3, the DNA is TGCAGTGCTAGTCTAGGTGGGAGGGAAAAAGGAGATACGCAGTATTTT.

This clonotype has a handful of counts. The J gene is TRBJ2-2, the V gene TRBV7-9, with 8 nucleotides matching TRBD1. The CDR3 spans 16 residues. V dropped 1 base and J dropped 4; count of bases not matched to a gene: 5. The V gene's germline CDR1 is SEHNR and CDR2 FQNEAQ (reference sequence). CDR3 amino acids: CASSLEADRGTGELFF. For the CDR3, the DNA is TGTGCCAGCAGCTTAGAGGCCGACAGGGGCACCGGGGAGCTGTTTTTT.

This rearrangement joins TRBV7-9 to TRBJ1-2, with D possibly matching TRBD1 (6 bases). This CDR3 is built from 14 residues. Germline loops: CDR1 SEHNR, CDR2 FQNEAQ (reference sequence). Deletions cut 3 bases from V and 7 bases from J, with 15 bases between. The CDR3 DNA reads TGTGCCAGCAGCTTCCAGACAGGTCCCGGTGGCTACACCTTC. Residues: CASSFQTGPGGYTF. Supplemented by reference TRBV7-9 and TRBJ1-2, the full variable domain reads DTGVSQNPRHKITKRGQNVTFRCDPISEHNRLYWYRQTLGQGPEFLTYFQNEAQLEKSRLLSDRFSAERPKGSFSTLEIQRTEQGDSAMYLCASSFQTGPGGYTFGSGTRLTVV.

This rearrangement joins TRBV4-1 to TRBJ1-6, with D unclear. The CDR3 is made up of 16 amino acids. Germline lookup yields CDR1 MGHRA and CDR2 YSYEKL. V lost 1 base and J lost 6, with 13 bases in between. The CDR3 region has the DNA TGCGCCAGCAGCCAAGGCTTAGCTGCAGCTAATTCACCCCTCCACTTT. Translated: CASSQGLAAANSPLHF.

DNA for the CDR3: TGTGCCAGCAGTGAAGGGCCTCCGGGGTCTAGGGAGCAGTACGTC. It codes for CASSEGPPGSREQYV. The chain joins TRBV6-1 to TRBJ2-7; maybe TRBD2 (5 bases). Deletions cut 1 base from V and 7 bases from J, with 17 bases between. The CDR3 spans 15 residues. From germline, CDR1 is MNHNS and CDR2 SASEGT.

The gene calls are TRBV6-1 and TRBJ2-7, with 9 bases aligning to TRBD1. Per germline, CDR1 MNHNS and CDR2 SASEGT. V lost 4 bases to trimming and J lost 0 bases; unmatched junction nucleotides: 4. The CDR3 totals 15 residues. This CDR3 is CASSVWTGDSYEQYF. CDR3 coding DNA: TGTGCCAGCAGTGTATGGACAGGGGACTCCTACGAGCAGTACTTC.

The table lists this clonotype with a few counts. The chain combines TRBV28 with TRBJ2-3, with 7 bases aligning to TRBD1. Germline lookup yields CDR1 MDHEN and CDR2 SYDVKM. The CDR3 is 14 residues long. V lost 5 bases to trimming and J lost 2 bases; unmatched junction nucleotides: 4. The CDR3 sequence: CASSVGQDTDTQYF. The CDR3 region has the DNA TGTGCCAGCAGTGTCGGACAGGACACAGATACGCAGTATTTT.

The sample holds a few counts of this clonotype. The CDR3 region is CASSYEGMGQFF. The DNA of the CDR3 is TGTGCCAGCAGTTACGAGGGTATGGGGCAGTTCTTC. The chain links TRBV6-2 or TRBV6-3 to TRBJ2-1, with a weak D call TRBD2 (5 bases). The length of the CDR3 is 12 residues. The germline V gene has CDR1 MNHEY and CDR2 SVGEGT. The ends were cut back, 2 bases at V and 12 bases at J, with 11 bases in the middle.

This chain uses TRBV7-9 with TRBJ2-3; perhaps TRBD2 as D (5 bases). The germline V gene has CDR1 SEHNR and CDR2 FQNEAQ (reference sequence). The CDR3 consists of 14 residues. Trimming stripped 5 bases from V and 5 bases from J, with 14 bases between. CDR3 sequence: CASSPPDWGDTQYF. As DNA, the CDR3 is TGTGCCAGCAGCCCTCCGGACTGGGGAGATACGCAGTATTTT.

This chain connects TRBV11-2 to TRBJ2-1; 8 nucleotides match TRBD1. V lost 0 bases to trimming and J lost 8 bases; unmatched junction nucleotides: 9. Germline CDR1 is SGHAT and CDR2 is FQNNGV. The CDR3 covers 16 residues. Here the CDR3 reads CASSLDYSGQVDEQFF. The CDR3 region has the DNA TGTGCCAGCAGCTTAGACTATTCGGGACAGGTGGATGAGCAGTTCTTC. The full variable domain, in which reference TRBV11-2 and TRBJ2-1 provide the parts outside the CDR3, is EAGVAQSPRYKIIEKRQSVAFWCNPISGHATLYWYQQILGQGPKLLIQFQNNGVVDDSQLPKDRFSAERLKGVDSTLKIQPAKLEDSAVYLCASSLDYSGQVDEQFFGPGTRLTVL.

J is TRBJ2-2 and V is TRBV27; D not resolved. The CDR3 runs 16 residues. From germline, CDR1 is MNHEY and CDR2 SMNVEV (reference sequence). Trimming removed 1 base at V and 1 base at J, with 10 bases between. CDR3 sequence reads: CASSLFRAENTGELFF. The CDR3, as DNA: TGTGCCAGCAGTTTATTCCGGGCGGAGAACACCGGGGAGCTGTTTTTT.

This clonotype was detected only a few times. V gene TRBV20-1 combines with J gene TRBJ2-1; 7 bases align to TRBD1. The CDR3 length is 13 residues. The V gene end was trimmed by 5 bases and the J gene end by 4 bases; junction bases not matched to a gene: 5. CDR1 and CDR2 (germline): DFQATT, SNEGSKA (reference sequence). DNA for the CDR3: TGCAGTGCTGGGGACAGAAATTACAATGAGCAGTTCTTC. It is translated as CSAGDRNYNEQFF.

The V call is TRBV29-1, the J call TRBJ2-1; D possibly corresponds to TRBD1 (6 bases). Germline lookup yields CDR1 SQVTM and CDR2 ANQGSEA. The CDR3 loop spans 13 amino acids. V was shortened by 6 bases and J by 4 bases, with 13 bases between the two germline ends. The CDR3 loop is CSVHLGAYNEQFF. The DNA for the CDR3 is TGCAGCGTCCATCTGGGGGCTTACAATGAGCAGTTCTTC.

This clonotype was counted ten times or more. V is TRBV11-2 and J is TRBJ2-7, with 10 bases matching TRBD1. In germline, CDR1 is SGHAT, CDR2 FQNNGV. V was pared by 3 bases and J by 12 bases, with 14 bases of the junction left unmatched. This CDR3 spans 15 amino acids. The CDR3 DNA is TGTGCCAGCAGCTTCTCTCCTCAAGACAGGGGGCCTGCGTACGTC. This gives the protein CASSFSPQDRGPAYV.

This chain links TRBV28 with TRBJ1-2, with 7 nucleotides matching TRBD1. Per the germline V gene, CDR1 is MDHEN and CDR2 is SYDVKM. The CDR3 contains 13 residues. Losses at the gene ends were 3 bases for V and 6 bases for J; bases not matched to a gene: 4. DNA of the CDR3: TGTGCCAGCAGTTTTGAGGGGGCGAATGGCTACACCTTC. The encoded protein is CASSFEGANGYTF.